The 5 T cell receptor beta chains given below trace back to one sample, sequenced in a study of vaccination effects on CD4 cells after COVID-19 (dated 2022 in TCRdb). Antigens for these TCRs are unknown. The ViraFEST assay stimulated PBMC with viral peptide pools and then used TCR sequencing to identify antigen-specific CD4+ T cell clonotypes by expansion. After 10 days of culture, CD4+ T cells were isolated with the EasySep CD4+ T cell isolation kit. Two doses of either the BNT162b2 or the mRNA-1273 mRNA SARS-CoV-2 vaccine were administered to participants. Library preparation used the immunoSEQ multiplex PCR assay. What TCRdb holds here is the immuneACCESS table cut down to in-frame rearrangements. Part of the clones is not present; checked against another copy, under half of the missing clones reflect an unresolved V gene, and the others are unexplained. Present in this sample are roughly 71,000 clones, approximately 81% of which were seen just once. The ten most abundant clones make up 1.2% of the sample.

The material sequenced was CD4+ T cells from PBMCs cultured with HCoV-229E spike peptides, taken after COVID-19 vaccination. The cell subset or site label here, explained by the study, means: HCoV-229E spike overlapping peptide pool stimulation. Receptors originate from a human donor who received a COVID-19 vaccine.

This clone was seen a single time. The chain has TRBV29-1 and TRBJ1-1; no definite D call. Trimming pared 1 base from V and 6 bases from J, leaving 21 bases between. The germline V gene encodes CDR1 SQVTM and CDR2 ANQGSEA. This CDR3 has 16 amino acids. The CDR3 nucleotides read TGCAGCGTTGAAGGGGGAAACAAGTTCTTGTACCCTGAAGCTTTCTTT. Residues: CSVEGGNKFLYPEAFF.

V usage is TRBV28 and J usage is TRBJ1-1, with D tentatively TRBD1 (5 bases). Per germline, CDR1 MDHEN and CDR2 SYDVKM. This CDR3 region has 15 residues. With 2 bases removed from V and 0 bases from J, the gap between germline ends came to 10 bases. The CDR3 here is CASSLPGTLNTEAFF. DNA of the CDR3: TGTGCCAGCAGTTTACCGGGGACGTTGAACACTGAAGCTTTCTTT.

The chain uses TRBV7-2 and TRBJ1-1; D perhaps matches TRBD1 (5 bases). V was pared by 5 bases and J by 5 bases, with 15 bases between. The CDR3 consists of 14 residues. Germline CDR1 is SGHTA and CDR2 is FQGNSA. In DNA, the CDR3 is TGTGCCAGCAGCCTATCCGCAGGGCAAACTGAAGCTTTCTTT. This translates into CASSLSAGQTEAFF.

This clone was recorded once. The chain has TRBV6-5 and TRBJ2-2, with 7 bases matching TRBD1. With V trimmed by 6 bases and J by 0 bases, 4 bases remained unmatched. This CDR3 comprises 15 residues. Germline lookup yields CDR1 MNHEY and CDR2 SVGAGI. CDR3 in DNA: TGTGCCAGCAGAAACGACAGGGCGAACACCGGGGAGCTGTTTTTT. This sequence encodes CASRNDRANTGELFF.

V gene TRBV11-2 combines with J gene TRBJ1-6; no firm D call. V dropped 5 bases and J dropped 7 bases, with 12 bases sitting between them. CDR3 length: 14 amino acids. The V gene's germline CDR1 is SGHAT and CDR2 FQNNGV. The CDR3 DNA sequence: TGTGCCAGCAGCCGCCGCTCCGGGAATTCACCCCTCCACTTT. Translating gives CASSRRSGNSPLHF.